The clone carrying this T cell receptor (beta chain) was detected only a few times. As yet, its antigen is unknown. There are 15 residues in the CDR3. Germline assignment: CDR1 SGHRS and CDR2 YFSETQ. J was trimmed by 6 bases and V by 0 bases; bases with no gene match: 5. This record comes from a study of T cell repertoires in cytomegalovirus infection. Across the whole study: Indications came from public TCR beta signatures; they pointed to CMV infection and to a matching HLA type.

TCRdb fed the reads into MiXCR, producing one record per CDR3 protein. In the table there are some 180,000 distinct CDR3 sequences, nearly 9.5% of which are singletons. Study-level results: HLA-C-restricted CMV clonotypes gave the most frequent clonotype in two of eight donors. Identification of carriers of CMV plus the relevant HLA was achieved through cumulative public TCR beta family frequency.

V and J are TRBV5-1 and TRBJ2-1, with TRBD2 identical over 8 bases. This TCR derives from a human donor in good health (CMV status not recorded). Some clones in this sample may be carry-over from other donors' samples. Specimen: PBMCs. CDR3 sequence: CASSLVGTRGNEQFF. In nucleotides, the CDR3 is TGCGCCAGCAGCTTGGTGGGGACTAGGGGCAATGAGCAGTTCTTC.